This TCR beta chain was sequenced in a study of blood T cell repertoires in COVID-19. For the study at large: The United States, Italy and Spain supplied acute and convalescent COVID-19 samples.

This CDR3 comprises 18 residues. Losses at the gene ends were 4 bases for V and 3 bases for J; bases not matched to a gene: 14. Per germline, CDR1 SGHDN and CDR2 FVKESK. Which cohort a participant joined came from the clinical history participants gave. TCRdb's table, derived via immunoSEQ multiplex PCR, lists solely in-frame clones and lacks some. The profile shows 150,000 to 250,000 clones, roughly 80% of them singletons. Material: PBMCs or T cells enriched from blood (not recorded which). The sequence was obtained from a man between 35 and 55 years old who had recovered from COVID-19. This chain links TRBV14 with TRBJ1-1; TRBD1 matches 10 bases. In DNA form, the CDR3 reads TGTGCCAGCAGCCCGGGACAGGGGAGAAGCGGGTTGGACACTGAAGCTTTCTTT. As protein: CASSPGQGRSGLDTEAFF.